A single sample gave rise to the 9 T cell receptor beta chains below, sequenced in a study of T cell clonality in common variable immunodeficiency (dated by TCRdb to between 2015 and 2016). The library was built by means of the immunoSEQ multiplex PCR assay. Imported from immuneACCESS, the table was reduced by TCRdb to in-frame sequences with V and J called. These copies leave out some clones; in studies compared against another copy, an unresolved V gene accounts for under half, and the cause of the remainder is not known. This sample shows approximately 81,000 clones, and none of them turns up only once. The ten largest clones capture around 0.8% of the sample. The sequenced sample was peripheral blood mononuclear cells. The receptor set was obtained from a person aged 18 to 70 in good health.

This clone occurred many times. The CDR3 end is not reached by the read, which stops 3 residues before it; the germline J gene fills it in. The J gene is TRBJ2-7, the V gene TRBV29-1; 7 nucleotides line up with TRBD1. Unmatched junction bases numbered 7, after V lost 6 bases and J lost 5 bases. CDR1 SQVTM and CDR2 ANQGSEA come from the germline V gene. The CDR3 covers 12 residues. The CDR3 DNA, read in part, is TGCAGCGTACTCAGGGGGATAAACGAG. Translation gives CSVLRGINE. The full CDR3 protein reads CSVLRGINEQYF.

This clone was recorded many times. The read is 3 residues too short to cover the CDR3 end, so that end is filled in from the germline J gene. V and J are TRBV19 and TRBJ1-1; 10 nucleotides match TRBD1. CDR1 LNHDA and CDR2 SQIVND come from the germline V gene (reference sequence). The CDR3 runs to 15 residues. V lost 3 bases, J lost 4 bases, and 5 bases stayed unmatched. CDR3 in amino acids: CASSIERTGGTEAFF. The CDR3 bases that were read are TGTGCCAGTAGTATCGAAAGGACAGGGGGCACTGAA.

This clone occurred many times. The DNA read from the CDR3 is TGTGCCAGCAGCCAAGGGACAGGGGGCATCTATGGC. Amino acid sequence: CASSQGTGGIYG. The entire CDR3 is CASSQGTGGIYGYTF. The chain recombines TRBV14 with TRBJ1-2; 11 bases align to TRBD1. The CDR3 is cut off 3 residues early in the read; its end comes from the germline J gene. The CDR3 has 15 amino acids. Germline V gene data show CDR1 as SGHDN and CDR2 as FVKESK. J gave up 4 bases and V 1 base, and 2 bases lay outside the gene matches.

This clone was found many times. The CDR3 extends 3 residues past the end of the read, so its final part is completed from the germline J gene. The chain combines TRBV20-1 with TRBJ2-7, with 10 positions matching TRBD2. The CDR3 consists of 13 residues. Unmatched junction bases numbered 0, after V lost 1 base and J lost 3 bases. Germline V lookup: CDR1 DFQATT, CDR2 SNEGSKA (reference sequence). The sequenced part of the CDR3 DNA is TGCAGTGCTAGAGGACTAGCGGGCTACGAG. This encodes CSARGLAGYE. The whole CDR3 reads CSARGLAGYEQYF.

This clone was detected ten times or more. The read is 3 residues too short to cover the CDR3 end, so that end is filled in from the germline J gene. The V gene is TRBV10-3, the J gene TRBJ2-7; 7 bases map to TRBD1. Germline V lookup: CDR1 ENHRY, CDR2 SYGVKD. CDR3 size: 17 residues. Trimming took 3 bases from V and 2 from J; bases not matched to a gene: 13. CDR3 region: CAISDRPHLRGTYEQYF. The CDR3 bases that were read are TGTGCCATCAGTGACAGGCCCCACCTCAGGGGGACCTACGAG.

On this clone itself: With the read ending 3 residues before the CDR3 end, the germline J gene is used to fill in that end. This sequence joins TRBV7-6 and TRBJ2-7; D perhaps matches TRBD1 (6 bases). Per the germline V gene, CDR1 is SGHVS and CDR2 is FNYEAQ. V lost 0 bases, J lost 3 bases, and 12 bases lay in between. This CDR3 comprises 15 residues. This CDR3 is CASSLAGRGNYEQYF. CDR3 DNA, as far as it was read: TGTGCCAGCAGCTTAGCGGGCAGGGGTAACTACGAG.

With respect to this clone: The CDR3 extends 3 residues past the end of the read, so its final part is completed from the germline J gene. The V and J genes are TRBV7-6 and TRBJ1-5; D is perhaps TRBD1 (6 bases). The germline V gene has CDR1 SGHVS and CDR2 FNYEAQ. The CDR3 has 15 amino acids. The V end was cut by 1 base, the J end by 0 bases, with 7 bases between. CDR3 in amino acids: CASSLGDNSNQPQHF. Incomplete CDR3 DNA: TGTGCCAGCAGCTTAGGGGACAATAGCAATCAGCCC.

This clone was counted many times. The junction does not match germline at one end; this may be a read error. The CDR3 end lies 3 residues beyond the end of the read and is filled in from the germline J gene. The chain carries TRBV4-2 and TRBJ2-5, with D possibly TRBD1 on 6 matching bases. The CDR3 extends over 18 amino acids. Germline values: CDR1 LGHNA, CDR2 YNFKEQ. CDR3 DNA, as far as it was read: TGCGCCAGCAGCCAAGAAAAACAGGGCTCCCCTGTGCAAGAGACC. Encoded protein: CASSQEKQGSPVQET. The whole CDR3 protein is CASSQEKQGSPVQETQYF.

This clone appeared many times. Sequencing ends 3 residues short of the CDR3 end; the germline J gene provides the rest. The rearrangement links TRBV2 to TRBJ2-2, with 8 bases fitting TRBD1. The CDR3 length is 15 residues. Germline V CDR1 and CDR2: SNHLY, FYNNEI. With 6 bases clipped from V and 1 base from J, the junction kept 4 bases outside the gene matches. The CDR3 here is CASRLQGVNTGELFF. Incomplete CDR3 DNA: TGTGCCAGCAGGTTACAGGGGGTGAACACCGGGGAG.